A single sample gave rise to the 14 T cell receptor beta chains below, sequenced in a study of cytomegalovirus exposure and HLA in healthy donors. Use of 60 Vbeta and 13 Jbeta primers characterized the PCR. Repertoires were generated with immunoSEQ multiplex PCR, while TCRdb's copy carries only in-frame clones and drops some. The table records under 200,000 clones, less than 90% of them present only once. Sequencing was carried out using PBMCs. The receptor set was obtained from a young man in good health and CMV-seronegative.

The rearrangement links TRBV18 to TRBJ1-1, with D maybe TRBD1 (6 bases). V dropped 2 bases and J dropped 3 bases, with 7 bases sitting between them. Germline CDR1 and CDR2: KGHSH and LQKENI. This CDR3 has 13 amino acids. CDR3 protein: CASSPSGDTEAFF. As DNA, the CDR3 is TGTGCCAGCTCACCATCAGGGGACACTGAAGCTTTCTTT. The variable domain in full, with the rest retrieved from reference TRBV18 and TRBJ1-1, is NAGVMQNPRHLVRRRGQEARLRCSPMKGHSHVYWYRQLPEEGLKFMVYLQKENIIDESGMPKERFSAEFPKEGPSILRIQQVVRGDSAAYFCASSPSGDTEAFFGQGTRLTVV.

The chain combines TRBV10-3 with TRBJ2-3; 9 bases align to TRBD2. Germline loops: CDR1 ENHRY, CDR2 SYGVKD. The CDR3 runs to 21 residues. The ends lost 7 bases at V and 3 bases at J; junction bases unmatched: 26. The DNA for the CDR3 is TGTGCCATCATGGTAGCCAGAGCGGGGGGAGCACCCCTAGGGCCTACAGATACGCAGTATTTT. Protein product: CAIMVARAGGAPLGPTDTQYF.

J is TRBJ2-5 and V is TRBV30, with 10 positions matching TRBD2. J gave up 5 bases and V 3 bases, and 21 bases lay outside the gene matches. CDR1 is GTSNPN and CDR2 is SVGIG in the germline V gene (reference sequence). The CDR3 is 19 amino acids. CDR3 DNA sequence: TGTGCCTGGAGATCGACAGGCCTTCCAGCGGGGGGGCCTTGGGAGACCCAGTACTTC. This encodes CAWRSTGLPAGGPWETQYF.

V gene TRBV5-1 combines with J gene TRBJ2-3; 7 bases match TRBD2. The CDR3 runs 13 residues. In germline, CDR1 is SGHRS, CDR2 YFSETQ. V lost 7 bases, J lost 7 bases, and 9 bases stayed unmatched. CDR3 sequence reads: CASAGDGGNTQYF. In DNA, the CDR3 is TGCGCCAGCGCGGGGGACGGGGGGAATACGCAGTATTTT.

The V call is TRBV28, the J call TRBJ1-2, with 8 bases matching TRBD1. Germline CDR1 and CDR2: MDHEN and SYDVKM. This CDR3 has 12 amino acids. The ends lost 6 bases at V and 8 bases at J; junction bases unmatched: 5. CDR3 coding DNA: TGTGCCAGCAGGACAGGGGTAAACGGCTACACCTTC. Its protein product is CASRTGVNGYTF.

The chain links TRBV25-1 to TRBJ2-7, with 7 bases fitting TRBD1. Germline assignment: CDR1 MGHDK and CDR2 SYGVNS. CDR3 size: 15 residues. Germline trimming cut 2 bases from V and 4 bases from J; bases unmatched to any gene: 8. DNA of the CDR3: TGTGCCAGCAGTGAAGAAGAGGGGGCTTGGTACGAGCAGTACTTC. Translation gives CASSEEEGAWYEQYF.

V is TRBV7-2 and J is TRBJ2-1, with TRBD2 identical over 9 bases. The V and J ends lost 6 bases and 7 bases, in that order; junction bases with no gene match: 10. Germline CDR1 and CDR2: SGHTA and FQGNSA. CDR3 size: 15 residues. The CDR3 bases are TGTGCCAGCAGTCTAAGTGCGGGAGGGCCTAATGAGCAGTTCTTC. Its translation: CASSLSAGGPNEQFF.

This chain connects TRBV5-1 to TRBJ2-4; 8 bases align to TRBD2. V dropped 0 bases and J dropped 2; count of bases not matched to a gene: 7. CDR3 size: 17 residues. Germline CDR1 is SGHRS and CDR2 is YFSETQ. CDR3 in amino acids: CASSLGLAGLTKNIQYF. CDR3 sequence (DNA): TGCGCCAGCAGCTTGGGGTTAGCGGGGTTAACCAAAAACATTCAGTACTTC.

The chain is built from TRBV27 and TRBJ2-7, with D maybe TRBD2 (5 bases). Trimming removed 5 bases at V and 5 bases at J, with 10 bases between. There are 12 residues in the CDR3. From germline, CDR1 is MNHEY and CDR2 SMNVEV (reference sequence). The CDR3 is CASSAREDEQYF. CDR3 DNA sequence: TGTGCCAGCAGTGCCCGGGAAGACGAGCAGTACTTC.

The V and J genes are TRBV7-9 and TRBJ2-5; TRBD2 is a possible D gene (7 bases). The J call may be incorrect, as the DNA end agrees better with TRBJ2-7. The CDR3 covers 12 residues. The germline V gene has CDR1 SEHNR and CDR2 FQNEAQ (reference sequence). CDR3 DNA sequence: TGTGCCAGCAGGGGAGGGGGATACGAGCAGTACTTC. Protein: CASRGGGYEQYF.

CDR3 bases: TGTGCCAGCAGTTTTCGAGTGGCTAGCGCAACCTACGAGCAGTACTTC. Amino acid sequence: CASSFRVASATYEQYF. V is TRBV28 and J is TRBJ2-7, with a weak D call TRBD2 (6 bases). Germline V gene sequence: CDR1 MDHEN, CDR2 SYDVKM. With 3 bases removed from V and 2 bases from J, the gap between germline ends came to 17 bases. This CDR3 region has 16 residues.

The chain recombines TRBV6-5 with TRBJ1-2; D not resolved. This CDR3 comprises 15 residues. Between the trimmed V and J ends, which lost 2 bases and 4 bases, there was a span of 14 bases. Germline V gene sequence: CDR1 MNHEY, CDR2 SVGAGI. Here the CDR3 reads CASSYRWQESYGYTF. CDR3 sequence (DNA): TGTGCCAGCAGTTACCGGTGGCAGGAAAGCTATGGCTACACCTTC.

The V call is TRBV5-5, the J call TRBJ1-1; D ambiguous. Trimming removed 1 base from V and 2 bases from J, with 12 bases in between. The CDR3 contains 15 residues. The germline CDR1 and CDR2 sequences are SGHKS and YYEKEE (reference sequence). The CDR3 spells CASSLRSGKNTEAFF. In nucleotides, the CDR3 is TGTGCCAGCAGCTTGCGGTCAGGCAAAAACACTGAAGCTTTCTTT.

A few counts support this clone. The CDR3 loop reads CASSVEGERAGKLFF. The CDR3 nucleotides are TGTGCCAGCAGCGTAGAGGGGGAACGAGCAGGAAAACTGTTTTTT. The rearrangement uses TRBV9 and TRBJ1-4, with D possibly matching TRBD1 (6 bases). With 0 bases removed from V and 10 bases from J, the gap between germline ends came to 16 bases. The germline gives CDR1 SGDLS, CDR2 YYNGEE. The CDR3 is 15 amino acids.